One sample yielded the 12 T cell receptor beta chains listed below, sequenced in a study of blood T cell repertoires in COVID-19. Method: immunoSEQ multiplex PCR; TCRdb's copy keeps in-frame clones and lacks some. The sample shows roughly 150,000 clones, about three quarters of them seen only once. Specimen: peripheral blood. The receptors derive from a man aged 55 to 70 with acute or convalescent COVID-19.

The rearrangement links TRBV24-1 to TRBJ2-7; TRBD1 aligns across 8 bases. After removal of 9 bases from V and 1 base from J, the junction contained 7 bases not matched to a gene. Germline V CDR1 and CDR2: KGHDR, SFDVKD. The CDR3 totals 14 residues. The CDR3 loop reads CATSLGTGSYEQYF. CDR3 coding DNA: TGTGCCACCTCTCTGGGGACAGGATCCTACGAGCAGTACTTC.

The chain combines TRBV5-1 with TRBJ2-5; maybe TRBD2 (6 bases). The CDR3 length is 14 residues. V lost 4 bases and J lost 5, with 15 bases in between. Per the germline V gene, CDR1 is SGHRS and CDR2 is YFSETQ. CDR3: CASSSGGTMETQYF. CDR3 nucleotides: TGCGCCAGCAGCAGTGGAGGGACGATGGAGACCCAGTACTTC.

Turning to this clone: The same CDR3 also results from other DNA sequences found in this sample. V and J are TRBV5-1 and TRBJ1-1; D possibly corresponds to TRBD1 (6 bases). Trimming stripped 0 bases from V and 1 base from J, with 7 bases between. The V gene's germline CDR1 is SGHRS and CDR2 YFSETQ. This CDR3 is built from 14 residues. The DNA for the CDR3 is TGCGCCAGCAGCTTGGCGACAGGGAACACTGAAGCTTTCTTT. Translation: CASSLATGNTEAFF.

The V and J genes are TRBV2 and TRBJ1-2; tentatively, D is TRBD1 (6 bases). CDR1 and CDR2 from the germline V gene are SNHLY and FYNNEI. This CDR3 has 13 amino acids. V was shortened by 3 bases and J by 3 bases, with 8 bases between the two germline ends. CDR3 loop: CASSEGADYGYTF. In DNA, the CDR3 is TGTGCCAGCAGTGAGGGGGCCGACTATGGCTACACCTTC.

The gene calls are TRBV6-2 or TRBV6-3 and TRBJ2-1; tentatively, D is TRBD1 (5 bases). This CDR3 has 13 residues. Germline CDR1 MNHEY, CDR2 SVGEGT. Trimming stripped 3 bases from V and 5 bases from J, with 8 bases between. DNA of the CDR3: TGTGCCAGCAGTTATTCAGGGAACAATGAGCAGTTCTTC. Encoded protein: CASSYSGNNEQFF.

The rearrangement joins TRBV27 to TRBJ1-1; D is possibly TRBD1 (6 bases). The length of the CDR3 is 16 residues. Germline V CDR1 and CDR2: MNHEY, SMNVEV (reference sequence). V dropped 4 bases and J dropped 0 bases, with 15 bases sitting between them. The CDR3, as DNA: TGTGCCAGCAGTTGGAATACAGGGTTGATGAACACTGAAGCTTTCTTT. Amino acids: CASSWNTGLMNTEAFF.

This chain uses TRBV9 with TRBJ1-3, with a weak D call TRBD1 (5 bases). Looked up from germline, CDR1 is SGDLS and CDR2 is YYNGEE. This CDR3 has 17 amino acids. The V and J ends lost 4 bases and 2 bases respectively, with 19 bases between them. The chain's CDR3 is CASSPMGGDYAGNTIYF. CDR3 nucleotides: TGTGCCAGCAGCCCGATGGGTGGGGACTACGCTGGAAACACCATATATTTT.

The CDR3 DNA reads TGTGCCAGCGAGGAGACAGGGGACTCTGGAAACACCATATATTTT. This encodes CASEETGDSGNTIYF. This rearrangement joins TRBV5-6 to TRBJ1-3; 8 nucleotides line up with TRBD1. This CDR3 is built from 15 residues. V was pared by 7 bases and J by 0 bases, with 6 bases of the junction left unmatched. Germline lookup yields CDR1 SGHDT and CDR2 YYEEEE.

The chain combines TRBV10-3 with TRBJ2-2; 11 nucleotides line up with TRBD2. Trimming cost V 5 bases and J 1 base; bases outside gene matches: 9. The CDR3 spans 18 residues. Germline V gene lookup returns CDR1 ENHRY and CDR2 SYGVKD. In DNA form, the CDR3 reads TGTGCCATCAGTTTAGGTCTAGCGGGGGGTCAGAACACCGGGGAGCTGTTTTTT. As protein: CAISLGLAGGQNTGELFF.

The rearrangement joins TRBV11-2 to TRBJ2-7; 13 bases are a match to TRBD2. Trimming cost V 5 bases and J 5 bases; bases outside gene matches: 6. Germline V gene sequence: CDR1 SGHAT, CDR2 FQNNGV. The CDR3 is made up of 15 amino acids. The CDR3 loop reads CASSTRTSGGDEQYF. Written as DNA, the CDR3 is TGTGCCAGCAGCACGCGGACTAGCGGGGGTGACGAGCAGTACTTC.

This rearrangement joins TRBV2 to TRBJ1-2; 10 bases are shared with TRBD1. Germline V gene lookup returns CDR1 SNHLY and CDR2 FYNNEI. This CDR3 contains 14 residues. V lost 6 bases to trimming and J lost 1 base; unmatched junction nucleotides: 2. The CDR3 protein is CASRGQGSNYGYTF. The CDR3 region has the DNA TGTGCCAGCAGGGGACAGGGGAGTAACTATGGCTACACCTTC.

A single count supports this clone. The V gene is TRBV5-6, the J gene TRBJ1-2, with 8 bases lining up with TRBD1. J gave up 8 bases and V 0 bases, and 6 bases lay outside the gene matches. CDR3 length: 14 amino acids. CDR1 and CDR2 (germline): SGHDT, YYEEEE. The CDR3 nucleotides are TGTGCCAGCAGCTTGGAAGGGACAGGAAGCGGCTACACCTTC. It codes for CASSLEGTGSGYTF.